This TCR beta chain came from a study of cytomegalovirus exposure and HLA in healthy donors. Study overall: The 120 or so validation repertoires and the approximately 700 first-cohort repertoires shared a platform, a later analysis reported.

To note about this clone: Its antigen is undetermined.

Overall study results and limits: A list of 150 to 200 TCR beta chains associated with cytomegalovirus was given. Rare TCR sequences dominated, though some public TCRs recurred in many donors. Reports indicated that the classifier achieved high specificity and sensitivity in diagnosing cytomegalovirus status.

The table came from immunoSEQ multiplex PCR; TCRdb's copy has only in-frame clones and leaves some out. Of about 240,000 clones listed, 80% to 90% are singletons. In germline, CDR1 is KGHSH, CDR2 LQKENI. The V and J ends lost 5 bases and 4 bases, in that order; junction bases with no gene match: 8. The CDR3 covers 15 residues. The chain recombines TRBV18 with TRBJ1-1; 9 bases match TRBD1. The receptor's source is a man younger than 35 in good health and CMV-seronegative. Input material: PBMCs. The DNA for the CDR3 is TGTGCCAGCTCAGTCCAGGGACAGGGCGGCACTGAAGCTTTCTTT. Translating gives CASSVQGQGGTEAFF.